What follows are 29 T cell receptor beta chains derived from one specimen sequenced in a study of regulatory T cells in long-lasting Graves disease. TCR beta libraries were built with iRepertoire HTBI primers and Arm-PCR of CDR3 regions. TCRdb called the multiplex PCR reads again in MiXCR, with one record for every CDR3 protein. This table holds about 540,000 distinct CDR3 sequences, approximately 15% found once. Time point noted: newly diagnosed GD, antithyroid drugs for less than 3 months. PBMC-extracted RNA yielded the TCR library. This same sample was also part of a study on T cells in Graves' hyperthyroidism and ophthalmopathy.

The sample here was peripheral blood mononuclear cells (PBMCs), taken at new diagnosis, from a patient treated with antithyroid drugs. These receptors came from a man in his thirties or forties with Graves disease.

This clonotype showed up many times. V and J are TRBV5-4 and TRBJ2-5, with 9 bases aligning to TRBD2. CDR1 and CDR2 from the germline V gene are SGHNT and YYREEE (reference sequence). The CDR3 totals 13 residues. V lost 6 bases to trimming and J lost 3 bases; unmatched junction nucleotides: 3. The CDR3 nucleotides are TGTGCCAGCACCGAGCGGGGGGAAGAGACCCAGTACTTC. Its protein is CASTERGEETQYF.

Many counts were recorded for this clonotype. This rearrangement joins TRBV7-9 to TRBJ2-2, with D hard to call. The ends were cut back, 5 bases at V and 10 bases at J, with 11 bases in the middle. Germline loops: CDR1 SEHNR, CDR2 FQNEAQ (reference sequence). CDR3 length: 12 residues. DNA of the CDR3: TGTGCCAGCAGCCATGGATCGGAGGAGCTGTTTTTT. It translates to CASSHGSEELFF.

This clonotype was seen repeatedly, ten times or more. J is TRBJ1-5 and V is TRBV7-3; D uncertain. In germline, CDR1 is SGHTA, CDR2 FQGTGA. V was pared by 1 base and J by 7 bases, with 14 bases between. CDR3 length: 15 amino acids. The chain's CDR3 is CASSLRLLEGQPQHF. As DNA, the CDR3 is TGTGCCAGCAGCTTAAGGTTGCTAGAGGGACAGCCCCAGCATTTT.

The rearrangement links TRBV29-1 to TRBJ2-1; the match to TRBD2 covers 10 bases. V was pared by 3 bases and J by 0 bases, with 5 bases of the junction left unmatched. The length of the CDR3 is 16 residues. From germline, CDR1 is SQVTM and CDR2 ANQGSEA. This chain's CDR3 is CSVEPSSGSSYNEQFF. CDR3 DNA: TGCAGCGTTGAGCCATCTAGCGGGAGCTCCTACAATGAGCAGTTCTTC.

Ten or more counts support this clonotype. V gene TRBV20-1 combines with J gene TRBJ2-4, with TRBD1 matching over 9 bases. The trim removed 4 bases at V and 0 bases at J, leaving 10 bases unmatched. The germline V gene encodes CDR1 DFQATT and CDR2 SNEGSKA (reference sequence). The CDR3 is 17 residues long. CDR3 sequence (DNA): TGCAGTGCTATTGGAAGGGAGGACAGGGGAGCCAAAAACATTCAGTACTTC. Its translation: CSAIGREDRGAKNIQYF.

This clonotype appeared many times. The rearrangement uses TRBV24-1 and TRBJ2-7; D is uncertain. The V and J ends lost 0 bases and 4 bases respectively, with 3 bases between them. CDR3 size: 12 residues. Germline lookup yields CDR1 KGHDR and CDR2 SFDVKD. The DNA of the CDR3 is TGTGCCACCAGTGATTTGGGGTACGAGCAGTACTTC. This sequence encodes CATSDLGYEQYF.

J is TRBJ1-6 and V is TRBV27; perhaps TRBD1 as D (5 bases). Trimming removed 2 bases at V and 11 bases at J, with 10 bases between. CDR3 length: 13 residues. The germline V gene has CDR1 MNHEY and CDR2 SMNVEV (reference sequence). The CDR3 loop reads CASSLAPGPPLHF. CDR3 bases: TGTGCCAGCAGTTTAGCCCCGGGGCCACCCCTCCACTTT.

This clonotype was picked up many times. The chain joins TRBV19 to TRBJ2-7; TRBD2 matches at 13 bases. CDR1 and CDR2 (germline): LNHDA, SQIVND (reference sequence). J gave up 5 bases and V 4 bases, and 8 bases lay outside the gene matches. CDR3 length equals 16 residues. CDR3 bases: TGTGCCAGTAGTACCTCCTCGGGACTAGCGGGGAACGAGCAGTACTTC. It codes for CASSTSSGLAGNEQYF.

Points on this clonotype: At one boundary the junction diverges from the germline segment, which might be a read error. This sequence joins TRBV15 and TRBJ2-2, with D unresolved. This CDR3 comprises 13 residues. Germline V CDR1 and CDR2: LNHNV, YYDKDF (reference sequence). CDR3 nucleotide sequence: TGTGCCACCACCAGAGATGGCACCGGGGAGCTGTTTTTT. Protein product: CATTRDGTGELFF.

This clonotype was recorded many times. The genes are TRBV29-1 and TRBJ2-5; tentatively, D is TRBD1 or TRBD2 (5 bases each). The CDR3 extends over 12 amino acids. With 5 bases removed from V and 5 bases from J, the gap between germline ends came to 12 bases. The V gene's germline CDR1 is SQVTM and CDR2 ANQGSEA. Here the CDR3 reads CSVRTRQETQYF. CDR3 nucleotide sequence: TGCAGCGTTCGTACTAGACAGGAGACCCAGTACTTC.

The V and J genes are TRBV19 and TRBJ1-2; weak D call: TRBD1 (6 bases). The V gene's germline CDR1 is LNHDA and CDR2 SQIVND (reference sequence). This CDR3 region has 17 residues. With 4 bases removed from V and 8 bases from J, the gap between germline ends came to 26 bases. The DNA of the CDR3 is TGTGCCAGTAGTACTCTGACAAGGGTGACAGGTCGTGGCGGCTACACCTTC. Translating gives CASSTLTRVTGRGGYTF.

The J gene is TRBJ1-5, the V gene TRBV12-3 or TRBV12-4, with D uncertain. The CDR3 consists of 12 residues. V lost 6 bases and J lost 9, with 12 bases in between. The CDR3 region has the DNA TGTGCCAGCAGAGATACTAGGCGGCCCCAGCATTTT. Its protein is CASRDTRRPQHF.

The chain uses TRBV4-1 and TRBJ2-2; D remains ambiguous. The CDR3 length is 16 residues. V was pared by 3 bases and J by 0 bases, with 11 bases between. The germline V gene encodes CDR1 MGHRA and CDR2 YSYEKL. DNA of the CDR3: TGCGCCAGCAGCCAGGAAGGACGCGCGAACACCGGGGAGCTGTTTTTT. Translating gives CASSQEGRANTGELFF.

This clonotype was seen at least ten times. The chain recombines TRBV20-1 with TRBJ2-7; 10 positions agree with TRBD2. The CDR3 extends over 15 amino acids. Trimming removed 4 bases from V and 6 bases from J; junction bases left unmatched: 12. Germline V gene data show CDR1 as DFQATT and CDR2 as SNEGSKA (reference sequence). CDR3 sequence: CSATPPAGGPIEQYF. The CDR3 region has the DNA TGCAGTGCTACACCGCCAGCGGGAGGGCCGATCGAGCAGTACTTC.

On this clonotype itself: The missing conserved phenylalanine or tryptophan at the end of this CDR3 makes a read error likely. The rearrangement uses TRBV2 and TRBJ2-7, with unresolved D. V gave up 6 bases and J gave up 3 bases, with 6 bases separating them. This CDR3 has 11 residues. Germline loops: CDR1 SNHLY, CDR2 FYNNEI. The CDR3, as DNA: TGTGCCAGCAGAAGTATCTACGAGCAGTACCTC. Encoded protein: CASRSIYEQYL.

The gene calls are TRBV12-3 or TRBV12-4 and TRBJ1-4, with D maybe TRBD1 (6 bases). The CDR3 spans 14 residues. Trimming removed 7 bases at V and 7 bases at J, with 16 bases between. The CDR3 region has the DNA TGTGCCAGCACCGAACAGGGTATATCTGAAAAACTGTTTTTT. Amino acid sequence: CASTEQGISEKLFF.

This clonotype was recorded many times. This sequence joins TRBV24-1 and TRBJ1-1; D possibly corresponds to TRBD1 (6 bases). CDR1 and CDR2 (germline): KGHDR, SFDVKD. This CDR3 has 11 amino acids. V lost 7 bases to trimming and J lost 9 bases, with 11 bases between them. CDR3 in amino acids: CATRAGDKAFF. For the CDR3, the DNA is TGTGCCACCAGGGCAGGGGATAAAGCTTTCTTT.

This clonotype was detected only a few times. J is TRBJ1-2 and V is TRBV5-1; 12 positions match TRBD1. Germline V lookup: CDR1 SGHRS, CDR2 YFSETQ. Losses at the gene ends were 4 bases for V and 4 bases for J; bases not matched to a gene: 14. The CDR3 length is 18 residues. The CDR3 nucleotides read TGCGCCAGCAGCCCCCGATCCGGGACAGGGGGCGCGATCTATGGCTACACCTTC. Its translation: CASSPRSGTGGAIYGYTF.

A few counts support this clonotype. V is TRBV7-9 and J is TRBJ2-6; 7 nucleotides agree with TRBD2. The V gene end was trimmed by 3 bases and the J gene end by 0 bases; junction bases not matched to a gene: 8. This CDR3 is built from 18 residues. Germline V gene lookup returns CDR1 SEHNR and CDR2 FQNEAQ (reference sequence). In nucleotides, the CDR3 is TGTGCCAGCAGCTTCAAACTAGCGCCTGACTCTGGGGCCAACGTCCTGACTTTC. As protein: CASSFKLAPDSGANVLTF.

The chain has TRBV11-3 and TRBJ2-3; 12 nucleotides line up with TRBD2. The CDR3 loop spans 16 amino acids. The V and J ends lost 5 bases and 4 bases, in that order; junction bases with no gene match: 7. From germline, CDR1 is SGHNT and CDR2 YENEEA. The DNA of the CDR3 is TGTGCCAGCAGCCCGGAGACTAGCGGGAGCGCAGATACGCAGTATTTT. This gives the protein CASSPETSGSADTQYF.

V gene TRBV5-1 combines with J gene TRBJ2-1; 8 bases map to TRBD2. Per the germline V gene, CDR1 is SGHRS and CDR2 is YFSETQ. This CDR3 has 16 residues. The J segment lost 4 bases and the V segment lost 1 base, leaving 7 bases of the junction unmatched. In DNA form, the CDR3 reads TGCGCCAGCAGCTTGTCCCCGGGAGGGCCATACAATGAGCAGTTCTTC. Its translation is CASSLSPGGPYNEQFF.

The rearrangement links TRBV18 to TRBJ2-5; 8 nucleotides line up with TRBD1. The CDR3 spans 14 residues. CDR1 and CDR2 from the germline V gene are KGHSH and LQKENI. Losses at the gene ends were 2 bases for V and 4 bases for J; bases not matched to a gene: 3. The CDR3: CASSPTGGLETQYF. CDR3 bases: TGTGCCAGCTCACCAACAGGGGGATTAGAGACCCAGTACTTC.

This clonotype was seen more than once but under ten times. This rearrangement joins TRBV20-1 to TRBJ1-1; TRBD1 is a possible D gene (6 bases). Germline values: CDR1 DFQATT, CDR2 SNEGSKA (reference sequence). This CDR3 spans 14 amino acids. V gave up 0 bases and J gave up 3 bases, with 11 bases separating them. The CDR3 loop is CSAREQGRDTEAFF. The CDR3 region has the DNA TGCAGTGCTAGAGAACAGGGACGGGACACTGAAGCTTTCTTT.

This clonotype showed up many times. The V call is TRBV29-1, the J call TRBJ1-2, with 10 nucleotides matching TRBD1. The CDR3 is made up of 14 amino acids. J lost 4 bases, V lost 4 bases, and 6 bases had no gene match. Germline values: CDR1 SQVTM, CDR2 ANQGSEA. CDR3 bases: TGCAGCGTTGGGATCCGGGACAGGGGCTATGGCTACACCTTC. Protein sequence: CSVGIRDRGYGYTF.

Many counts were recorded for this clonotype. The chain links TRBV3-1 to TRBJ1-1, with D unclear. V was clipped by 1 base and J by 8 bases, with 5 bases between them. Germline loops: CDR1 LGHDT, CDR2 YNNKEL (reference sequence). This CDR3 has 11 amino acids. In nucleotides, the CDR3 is TGTGCCAGCAGCCAAGCCAAGGAAGCTTTCTTT. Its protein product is CASSQAKEAFF.

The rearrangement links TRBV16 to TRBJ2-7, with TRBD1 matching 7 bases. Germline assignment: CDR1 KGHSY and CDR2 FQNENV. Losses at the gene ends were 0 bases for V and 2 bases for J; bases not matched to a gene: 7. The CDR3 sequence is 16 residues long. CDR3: CASSQSFPGGTYEQYF. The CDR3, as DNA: TGTGCCAGCAGCCAATCGTTCCCAGGGGGAACCTACGAGCAGTACTTC.

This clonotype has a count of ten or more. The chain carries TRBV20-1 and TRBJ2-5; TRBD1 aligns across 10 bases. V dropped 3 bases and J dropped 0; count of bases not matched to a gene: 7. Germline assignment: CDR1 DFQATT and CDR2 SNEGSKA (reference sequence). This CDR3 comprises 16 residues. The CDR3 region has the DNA TGCAGTGCTAGCGGACAGGGGGTCGGGTACCAAGAGACCCAGTACTTC. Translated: CSASGQGVGYQETQYF.

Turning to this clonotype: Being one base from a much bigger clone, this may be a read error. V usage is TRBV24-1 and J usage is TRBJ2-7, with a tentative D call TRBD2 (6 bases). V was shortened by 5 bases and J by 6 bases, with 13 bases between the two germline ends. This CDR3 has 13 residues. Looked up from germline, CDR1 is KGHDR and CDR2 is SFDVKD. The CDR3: CATSVGREGEQYF. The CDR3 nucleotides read TGTGCCACCAGTGTCGGGAGAGAGGGCGAGCAGTACTTC.

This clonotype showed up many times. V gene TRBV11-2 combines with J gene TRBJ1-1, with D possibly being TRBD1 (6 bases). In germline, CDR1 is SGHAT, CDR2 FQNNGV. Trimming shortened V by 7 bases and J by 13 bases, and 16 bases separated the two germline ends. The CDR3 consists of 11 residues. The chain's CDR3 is CASNWGQLGFF. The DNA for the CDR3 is TGTGCCAGCAACTGGGGGCAGCTGGGTTTCTTT.